Sequencing of this TCR beta chain was carried out in a study of immune cell composition in non-small cell lung cancer. Study-level points and caveats: Top 10 clone scores and clonality were higher in squamous than adenocarcinoma.

The CDR3 has 13 residues. CDR1 is MRHNA, CDR2 SNTAGT, per germline. Trimming cost V 6 bases and J 3 bases, with 10 bases left between them. Profiling relied on immunoSEQ multiplex PCR, and the TCRdb table lists in-frame clones only, not all of them. The sample records under 6,000 clones, roughly 80% being singletons. This clone was picked up a small number of times. The antigen is undetermined. Other DNA variants within this sample encode the same CDR3. The source is a human donor with non-small cell lung cancer. Material for sequencing was lung tumor tissue. The chain joins TRBV6-4 to TRBJ2-3, with TRBD2 as a possible D gene (5 bases). CDR3 bases: TGTGCCAGCAGCGTGGACTTTACAGATACGCAGTATTTT. It translates to CASSVDFTDTQYF.